Below, one TCR beta chain is given with its context. The target antigen is unknown. The data were taken from a study of cytomegalovirus exposure and HLA in healthy donors. Broader study findings: For TCR beta chains, V- and J-gene trimming was later linked to a missense DCLRE1C variant. In a later analysis, at a false discovery rate of 0.05, some 17,000 TCR beta sequences were associated with HLA alleles.

Primers included in the PCR were 60 Vbeta and 13 Jbeta primers. Assay: immunoSEQ multiplex PCR; the TCRdb copy retains only in-frame clones and omits some. Of approximately 140,000 clones listed, 70% to 90% are singletons. The material sequenced was PBMCs. This TCR was recovered from a woman aged 40-49 years in good health and CMV-seropositive.

The CDR3 protein is CASSQLGTANSPLHF. As DNA, the CDR3 is TGTGCCAGCTCACAACTCGGGACAGCTAATTCACCCCTCCACTTT. This sequence joins TRBV18 and TRBJ1-6; 7 nucleotides line up with TRBD1. Germline CDR1 and CDR2: KGHSH and LQKENI. V lost 4 bases to trimming and J lost 6 bases; unmatched junction nucleotides: 6. The CDR3 spans 15 residues.